A selection of T cell receptor beta chains follows, all from one sample in a study of blood T cell repertoires in COVID-19. Measured with immunoSEQ multiplex PCR; TCRdb has only the in-frame clones, and not every one. This sample has about 140,000 clones; around 76% occur once, and the top ten carry about an eighth. The sequencing sample was made of peripheral blood. The receptors were sampled from a man at least 80 years old with acute or convalescent COVID-19. CDR3s include the opening cysteine and the closing phenylalanine or tryptophan. The D gene is left open where the match is weak. A clone size is listed for some rows: how often the clone was seen (once, few, many), or a class if it is expanded.

TRBJ2-1 TRBD2 TRBV12-3/TRBV12-4 - TGTGCCAGCAGTTTAAAGGGACTAGGGCAGTTCTTC CASSLKGLGQFF
TRBJ2-7 TRBD1 TRBV16 - TGTGCCAGCAGCCAGACCGGGACAGGGGGCGAGCAGTACTTC CASSQTGTGGEQYF
TRBJ1-4 - TRBV18 - TGTGCCAGCTCACTAACCGGGGTCAATGAAAAACTGTTTTTT CASSLTGVNEKLFF
TRBJ1-3 TRBD1 TRBV3-1/TRBV3-2 - TGTGCCAGCAGCCAAGTACAGGGGATAAACACCATATATTTT CASSQVQGINTIYF
TRBJ2-5 - TRBV25-1 - TGTGCCAGCAGTCTGGCATTGCAAGAGACCCAGTACTTC CASSLALQETQYF
TRBJ1-1 TRBD1 TRBV10-3 - TGTGCCATCAGTGAGGGACAGGAAAGTACTGAAGCTTTCTTT CAISEGQESTEAFF
TRBJ2-1 TRBD1 TRBV2 - TGTGCCAGCAGTGGTGGCAGGGGGCAGTATGAGCAGTTCTTC CASSGGRGQYEQFF
TRBJ1-1 - TRBV5-1 - TGCGCCAGCAGCACCGGGGATATGAACACTGAAGCTTTCTTT CASSTGDMNTEAFF
TRBJ1-1 - TRBV6-6 few TGTGCCAGCAGTCTCCGAGGCCACCCGAACACTGAAGCTTTCTTT CASSLRGHPNTEAFF
TRBJ2-7 - TRBV24-1 - TGTGCCACCAGTGAGCCTGGAGGGAGCTACGAGCAGTACTTC CATSEPGGSYEQYF
TRBJ1-2 TRBD1 TRBV7-9 - TGTGCCAGCAGCCAGACAGGGGGGAGTAACTATGGCTACACCTTC CASSQTGGSNYGYTF
TRBJ2-1 - TRBV18 - TGTGCCAGCTCACCAGACAGGGAGGCTGAGCAGTTCTTC CASSPDREAEQFF
TRBJ2-3 TRBD1 TRBV11-2 - TGTGCCAGCAGCTTAGGGAGACAGGGGATCACAGATACGCAGTATTTT CASSLGRQGITDTQYF
TRBJ2-6 - TRBV7-7 - TGTGCCAGCAGCTTAGATGCCGGGGGCTCTGGGGCCAACGTCCTGACTTTC CASSLDAGGSGANVLTF
TRBJ2-7 - TRBV7-2 - TGTGCCAGCAGCTTAGGAGGGTACAGCTCCTACGAGCAGTACTTC CASSLGGYSSYEQYF
TRBJ2-5 TRBD1 TRBV2 - TGTGCCAGCAGTGTGTGGGGGACAGGAGAGACCCAGTACTTC CASSVWGTGETQYF
TRBJ2-5 TRBD1 TRBV10-1 - TGCGCCAGCAGTGAGTCTTTTGGGCAGGGGGCCTCTGAAGGGACCCAGTACTTC CASSESFGQGASEGTQYF
TRBJ2-7 - TRBV12-3/TRBV12-4 - TGTGCCAGCAGTTTACACCTCGGGGAGCAGTACTTC CASSLHLGEQYF
TRBJ2-1 - TRBV6-5 - TGTGCCGTTGGCCAGGGAATCAATGAGCAGTTCTTC CAVGQGINEQFF
TRBJ1-6 - TRBV7-2 - TGTGCCAGCAGCGAAACAGGGCGGCGCTATAATTCACCCCTCCACTTT CASSETGRRYNSPLHF
TRBJ2-5 - TRBV6-2/TRBV6-3 - TGTGCCAGCAGTTACTCGATCCAGGGGAGGGAAGAGACCCAGTACTTC CASSYSIQGREETQYF
TRBJ1-1 - TRBV5-4 - TGTGCCAGCAGCAGAGAAAGGACAGCTTACACTGAAGCTTTCTTT CASSRERTAYTEAFF
TRBJ1-2 - TRBV3-1/TRBV3-2 - TGTGCCAGCAGCCAAGAAGTTGAGTCCAGTAGAGGGTCGTATGGCTACACCTTC CASSQEVESSRGSYGYTF
TRBJ1-2 - TRBV7-8 - TGTGCCAGCAGCCCAAACCTCCACAGTGGCTACACCTTC CASSPNLHSGYTF
TRBJ2-2 - TRBV11-3 - TGTGCCAGCAGCGCCACCGGGACATCTACCGGGGAGCTGTTTTTT CASSATGTSTGELFF
TRBJ2-6 - TRBV12-5 few TGTGCTAGTGGTTCCCCCGGGGGTGTTTGGACCTCTGGGGCCAACGTCCTGACTTTC CASGSPGGVWTSGANVLTF
TRBJ1-1 - TRBV24-1 once TGTGCCACGGGGGAGGGCACTGAAGCTTTCTTT CATGEGTEAFF
TRBJ2-6 - TRBV5-4 - TGTGCCAGCAGCCGCGGTTCGGCTGGGGCCAACGTCCTGACTTTC CASSRGSAGANVLTF
TRBJ2-1 TRBD2 TRBV19 - TGTGCCAGTAGTATAGCTGGGACTAGCGGGGCCCGGGGGTTCTTC CASSIAGTSGARGFF
TRBJ2-2 TRBD1 TRBV5-6 - TGTGCCAGCAGCTTTTTTGGACAGGGGACCGGGGAGCTGTTTTTT CASSFFGQGTGELFF
TRBJ2-5 TRBD1 TRBV6-5 - TGTGCCAGCAGTTACTCGACAGGGGTTGTTGAGACCCAGTACTTC CASSYSTGVVETQYF
TRBJ2-3 - TRBV4-2 - TGTGCCAGCAGCCAAGCACTTAAGGGGGAAGGGACAGATACGCAGTATTTT CASSQALKGEGTDTQYF
TRBJ2-1 TRBD1 TRBV11-2 - TGTGCCAGCAGACCCAACAGGGGGCCGGGCAATGAGCAGTTCTTC CASRPNRGPGNEQFF
TRBJ1-1 - TRBV13 few TGTGCCAGCAGCTTAGGACAGAACACTGAAGCTTTCTTT CASSLGQNTEAFF
TRBJ1-5 - TRBV4-3 - TGCGCCAGCAGCCGAGGTCGCAATCAGCCCCAGCATTTT CASSRGRNQPQHF
TRBJ1-5 TRBD1 TRBV5-1 once TGCGCCAGCAGCCTACAGGGGGGCTCTCAGCCCCAGCATTTT CASSLQGGSQPQHF
TRBJ1-5 TRBD1 TRBV7-9 - TGTGCCAGCAGCTTAGGGGGACAGTCGCCCCAGCATTTT CASSLGGQSPQHF
TRBJ1-6 - TRBV7-9 - TGTGCCAGCAGCTTAAACAGCGCTTGGGGGGATTTTTCACCCCTCCACTTT CASSLNSAWGDFSPLHF
TRBJ1-2 - TRBV5-1 once TGCGCCAGCAGCTTGGGGGGCCTGGGCAGGGCAGGCGGCTACACCTTC CASSLGGLGRAGGYTF
TRBJ2-6 - TRBV6-6 - TGTGCCAGCAGTCAGACAGGCTCTGGGGCCAACGTCCTGACTTTC CASSQTGSGANVLTF
TRBJ2-7 TRBD1 TRBV11-3 - TGTGCCAGCAGCTTATCGGGACAGGGGGCGCGAGAGCAGTACTTC CASSLSGQGAREQYF
TRBJ2-3 - TRBV19 - TGTGCCAGTAGTTTCGGTCGTACAGATACGCAGTATTTT CASSFGRTDTQYF
TRBJ1-6 - TRBV7-2 - TGTGCCAGCAGCCCGGGGAGGGTTAATTCACCCCTCCACTTT CASSPGRVNSPLHF
TRBJ1-1 TRBD1 TRBV28 - TGTGCCAGCAGTTTGGCAGGGGGCGTAACTGAAGCTTTCTTT CASSLAGGVTEAFF
TRBJ2-5 - TRBV2 - TGTGCCAGCAGTCCGAAGAACAGACAAGAGACCCAGTACTTC CASSPKNRQETQYF
TRBJ2-5 - TRBV5-1 - TGCGCCAGCAGCTTTGCAGGGCAAGAGACCCAGTACTTC CASSFAGQETQYF
TRBJ2-5 TRBD1 TRBV7-3 - TGTGCCAGCAGCCCCATTCCAGGGGGCCAAGAGACCCAGTACTTC CASSPIPGGQETQYF
TRBJ2-7 TRBD1 TRBV7-9 - TGTGCCAGCACCAAAGGGGGCCCACCTGACGAGCAGTACTTC CASTKGGPPDEQYF
TRBJ1-5 TRBD1 TRBV2 - TGTGCCAGCAGGCCCGGGACAGCTAATCAGCCCCAGCATTTT CASRPGTANQPQHF
TRBJ2-5 - TRBV23-1 - TGCGCCAGCAGTCAATCGAAAAGGGGCCCTCTCCGAGAGACCCAGTACTTC CASSQSKRGPLRETQYF
TRBJ1-6 - TRBV5-5 - TGTGCCAGCAGCTTGGCTGGGACTTCTTTGGCTAATTCACCCCTCCACTTT CASSLAGTSLANSPLHF
TRBJ1-4 - TRBV5-4 few TGTGCCAGCAGCTTAAAAGGCGGTGAAAAACTGTTTTTT CASSLKGGEKLFF